Listed here is a single TCR beta chain. Its target antigen remains unknown. Base qualities are not at hand, and no much larger clone is one base apart. The entry originates in a study of blood T cell repertoires in COVID-19 (dated by TCRdb to the early 2020s). Concerning the study at large: Samples from collaborators originated in the United States, Italy and Spain and spanned both the acute and convalescent phases of COVID-19. Nearly every sample came with metadata listing a de-identified subject ID, COVID-19 status, age in years and sex. The samples were drawn from two sources: the first 160 participants of the ongoing ImmuneRACE study, and 1,200 or so subjects contributed by 6 global collaborators. Subjects who had been exposed to COVID-19, were actively infected with it, or had recovered from it provided the deeply sampled blood TCRbeta repertoires that made up the dataset. Where available, HLA class I and class II types were obtained from metadata supplied by the sample provider rather than from assay-based typing. The repertoires were released in a freely available public database meant as a resource for research on the immune response to SARS-CoV-2. The material from the prospective study consisted of cDNA or gDNA derived from T cells, B-cell-depleted T cells, or PBMCs. General conclusions and limits of the study: The amount of clinical and demographic metadata varied by source and participant and was provided uncurated.

Participants in the prospective study were enrolled through a virtual design, were aged roughly 18 to 100 years, and lived in fewer than 30 United States geographic areas. In the prospective study, participants were assigned to cohorts based on the clinical history participants reported in a screening survey and a study questionnaire. In the prospective study, mobile phlebotomists collected whole blood, serum and a nasopharyngeal or oropharyngeal swab from each participant. Participants in the prospective study had the option to provide additional blood draws and questionnaires over a roughly two-month period. Before DNA extraction, blood samples from the prospective study were shipped at room temperature or frozen. TCRbeta CDR3 regions were amplified from genomic DNA using the immunoSEQ Assay, a bias-controlled multiplex PCR. In the authors' own workflow: The number of nucleated cells in each sample was estimated from the amplification of reference gene primers within the assay. To quantify the absolute abundance of each unique TCRbeta CDR3 rearrangement, sequence reads were collapsed and filtered. Productive Simpson clonality was computed per sample as the square root of Simpson's diversity index over productive rearrangements. TCRdb re-hosts the immuneACCESS table, in-frame sequences only. Its copies lack some clones; in the studies checked, an unresolved V gene accounts for under half of them, and the cause for the rest is not known. V and J calls and clone size are those listed in that table; D and trimming were worked out from the DNA. The sample table holds a few hundred thousand clones, of which 65% to 90% were seen once. The top ten constitute 3.5% to 4% of the sample.

Via the germline V gene, CDR1 is SGHDN and CDR2 FVKESK. The CDR3, cysteine through phenylalanine, is 15 amino acids long. Just CDR3 DNA is preserved here, 45 bases in frame from base 1. Deletion took 3 bases off V and 8 bases off J, with a span of 18 bases between the germline ends. The sample consisted of PBMCs or T cells enriched from blood (not recorded which). This clonotype was sampled from a woman between 40 and 50 years old with acute COVID-19. The V and J genes are TRBV14 and TRBJ2-3, with TRBD2 perhaps the D gene, on 6 matching bases. CDR3 loop: CASSHPGTPSGTQYF. The DNA reads as follows: TGTGCCAGCAGCCATCCCGGGACTCCGAGCGGTACGCAGTATTTT.